Sequencing of this TCR beta chain was carried out in a study of a mutant IDH1 vaccine in newly diagnosed glioma. Study details: Patients were pretreated with radiotherapy, temozolomide, or both, mostly both.

The table came from immunoSEQ multiplex PCR; TCRdb's copy has only in-frame clones and leaves some out. The sample lists more than 35,000 clones; 81% were seen once. Germline CDR1 and CDR2: SGHDT and YYEEEE. Trimming removed 4 bases at V and 2 bases at J, with 16 bases between. The CDR3 spans 16 residues. This clone has just one count. No antigen is known for it. The time point is: week 35, safety follow-up. It was 300 ug of mutant IDH1 20-mer peptide that made up each vaccine dose, given with topical imiquimod. The rearrangement uses TRBV5-6 and TRBJ2-1; D not certain. The sample here was PBMCs, taken from a glioma patient whose treatment included an IDH1 peptide vaccine. The clonotype originates from a woman in her thirties or forties with glioma. Some clones in this sample may be carry-over from other donors' samples. CDR3 sequence reads: CASSPVTGFAYNEQFF. The CDR3 coding sequence is TGTGCCAGCAGCCCGGTGACCGGGTTCGCCTACAATGAGCAGTTCTTC.